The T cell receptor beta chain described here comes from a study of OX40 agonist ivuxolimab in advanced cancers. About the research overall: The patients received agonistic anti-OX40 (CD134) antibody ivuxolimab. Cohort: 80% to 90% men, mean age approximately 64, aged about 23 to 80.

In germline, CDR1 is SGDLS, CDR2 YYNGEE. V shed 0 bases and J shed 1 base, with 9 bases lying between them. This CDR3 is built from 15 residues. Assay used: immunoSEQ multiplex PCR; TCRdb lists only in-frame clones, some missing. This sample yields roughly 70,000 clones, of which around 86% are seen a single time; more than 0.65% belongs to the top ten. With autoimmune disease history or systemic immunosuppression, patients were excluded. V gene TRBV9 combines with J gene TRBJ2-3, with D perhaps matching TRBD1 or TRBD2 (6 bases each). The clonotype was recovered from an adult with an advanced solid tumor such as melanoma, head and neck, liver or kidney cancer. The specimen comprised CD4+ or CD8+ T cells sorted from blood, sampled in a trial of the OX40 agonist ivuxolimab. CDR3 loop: CASSVGGAGTDTQYF. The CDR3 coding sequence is TGTGCCAGCAGCGTAGGGGGGGCAGGCACAGATACGCAGTATTTT.